The entry below describes one T cell receptor (beta chain). The target antigen is unknown. Sample treatment: oral pan-JAK inhibitor, 5-10 mg twice daily. The data are from a study of CD8+ T cells in alopecia areata. Study background: Patients received oral tofacitinib, 5 to 10 mg twice daily, for moderate-to-severe alopecia areata. Study conclusions and caveats: Compared with normal scalp, lesional scalp had higher clonality and more expanded CD8+ clones. One nonresponder leaves baseline CD8+ expansion's link to response uncertain.

RNA was extracted and reverse transcribed into cDNA as the sequencing template. The protocol was immunoSEQ multiplex PCR, while the TCRdb copy is restricted to in-frame clones and leaves out a portion. Found here are some 200,000 clones, roughly 64% of them singletons; the top ten hold approximately 5.1%. The germline V gene encodes CDR1 SGHRS and CDR2 YFSETQ. V gave up 0 bases and J gave up 0 bases, with 4 bases separating them. This CDR3 is built from 13 residues. The source material was CD4+ T cells sorted from blood, sampled at week 24, from a patient treated with tofacitinib. J is TRBJ2-7 and V is TRBV5-1, with no clear D. This clonotype was obtained from a human donor with alopecia areata. CDR3: CASSLVSSYEQYF. As DNA, the CDR3 is TGCGCCAGCAGCTTGGTGAGCTCCTACGAGCAGTACTTC. The variable domain in full, completed from reference TRBV5-1 and TRBJ2-7, reads KAGVTQTPRYLIKTRGQQVTLSCSPISGHRSVSWYQQTPGQGLQFLFEYFSETQRNKGNFPGRFSGRQFSNSRSEMNVSTLELGDSALYLCASSLVSSYEQYFGPGTRLTVT.